This T cell receptor beta chain was identified during a study of control samples from healthy donors and cancer patients. V was cut by 7 bases and J by 7 bases, with 11 bases left in between. Germline CDR1 reads SNHLY; CDR2 reads FYNNEI. The CDR3 has 13 amino acids. Only in-frame clones appear in the TCRdb table, and some are missing; sequencing was by immunoSEQ multiplex PCR. The repertoire holds about 100,000 clones, more than 85% seen once, with more than 15% in the top ten. This clonotype originated in a woman between 50 and 59 years old in good health. The chain links TRBV2 to TRBJ1-6; D is possibly TRBD1 (6 bases). Sequencing was done on a sample of blood. The DNA for the CDR3 is TGTGCCAGCACAAGGACAGACAATTCACCCCTCCACTTT. Protein sequence: CASTRTDNSPLHF. The full variable domain, in which reference TRBV2 and TRBJ1-6 provide the parts outside the CDR3, is EPEVTQTPSHQVTQMGQEVILRCVPISNHLYFYWYRQILGQKVEFLVSFYNNEISEKSEIFDDQFSVERPDGSNFTLKIRSTKLEDSAMYFCASTRTDNSPLHFGNGTRLTVT.